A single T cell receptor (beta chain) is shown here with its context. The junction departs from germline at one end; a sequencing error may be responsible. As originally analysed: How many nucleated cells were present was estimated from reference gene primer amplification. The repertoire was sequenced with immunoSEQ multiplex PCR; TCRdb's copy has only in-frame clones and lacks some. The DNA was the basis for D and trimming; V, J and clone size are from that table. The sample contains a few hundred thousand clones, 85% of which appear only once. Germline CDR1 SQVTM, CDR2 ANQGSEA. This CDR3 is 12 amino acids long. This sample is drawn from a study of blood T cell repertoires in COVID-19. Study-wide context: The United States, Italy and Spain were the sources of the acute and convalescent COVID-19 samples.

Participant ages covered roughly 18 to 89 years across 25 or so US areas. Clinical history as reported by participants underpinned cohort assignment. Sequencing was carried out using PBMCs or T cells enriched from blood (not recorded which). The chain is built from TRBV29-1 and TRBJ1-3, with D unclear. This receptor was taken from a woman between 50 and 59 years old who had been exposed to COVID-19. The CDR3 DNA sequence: TGCAGCGTTAAAGAAACAGGAAACACCATATATTTT. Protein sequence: CSVKETGNTIYF.